The clone carrying this T cell receptor beta chain was found a few times. Antigen unknown. Repertoires were generated with immunoSEQ multiplex PCR, while TCRdb's copy carries only in-frame clones and drops some. The sample consists of under 30,000 clones, 45% to 65% of them appearing once. The ends were cut back, 7 bases at V and 5 bases at J, with 8 bases in the middle. Germline V CDR1 and CDR2: SQVTM, ANQGSEA. The CDR3 is made up of 11 amino acids. This specimen belongs to a study of cytotoxic CD8 clonotypes in ibrutinib-treated CLL. Study-level information: Response samples came after a median about 11 months of treatment, range 6 to 36. Study outcomes and limitations: Clonality went higher at ibrutinib response and then dropped back toward baseline at progression.

The clonotype originates from a human donor with chronic lymphocytic leukemia. The input for sequencing was PBMCs, taken before ibrutinib treatment. This rearrangement joins TRBV29-1 to TRBJ1-4, with unresolved D. The CDR3 spells CSAAVNEKLFF. CDR3 nucleotide sequence: TGCAGCGCTGCGGTGAATGAAAAACTGTTTTTT.